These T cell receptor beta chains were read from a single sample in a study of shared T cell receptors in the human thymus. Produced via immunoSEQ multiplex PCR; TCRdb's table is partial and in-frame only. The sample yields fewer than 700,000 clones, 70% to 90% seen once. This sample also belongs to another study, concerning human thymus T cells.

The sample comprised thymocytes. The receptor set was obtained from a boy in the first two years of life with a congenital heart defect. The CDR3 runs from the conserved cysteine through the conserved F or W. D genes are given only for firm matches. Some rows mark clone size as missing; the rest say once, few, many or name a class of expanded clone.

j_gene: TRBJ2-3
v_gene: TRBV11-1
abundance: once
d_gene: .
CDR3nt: TGTGCCAGCAGCTTCTTCAGGGTCCCCTCCCTTAGCACAGATACGCAGTATTTT
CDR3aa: CASSFFRVPSLSTDTQYF

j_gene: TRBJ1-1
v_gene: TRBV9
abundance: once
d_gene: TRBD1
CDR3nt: TGTGCCAGCAGCGTAGTGGACAGGGGAAGTAACACTGAAGCTTTCTTT
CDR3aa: CASSVVDRGSNTEAFF

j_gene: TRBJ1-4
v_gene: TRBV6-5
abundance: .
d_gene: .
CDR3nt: TGTGCCAGCAGTTCATGGGTGGGTGGGCCCAAGGAAAAACTGTTTTTT
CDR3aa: CASSSWVGGPKEKLFF

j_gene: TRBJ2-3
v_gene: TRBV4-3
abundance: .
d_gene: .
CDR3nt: TGCGCCAGCAGCCAAGAAAGGAGAGTGGTCACAGATACGCAGTATTTT
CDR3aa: CASSQERRVVTDTQYF

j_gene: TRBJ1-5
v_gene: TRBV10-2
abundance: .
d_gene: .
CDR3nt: TGCGCCAGCAATCCGACAGCTAATCAGCCCCAGCATTTT
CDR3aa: CASNPTANQPQHF

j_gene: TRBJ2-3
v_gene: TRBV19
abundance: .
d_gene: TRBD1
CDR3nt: TGTGCCAGTACAGGACAGGGAACAGATACGCAGTATTTT
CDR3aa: CASTGQGTDTQYF

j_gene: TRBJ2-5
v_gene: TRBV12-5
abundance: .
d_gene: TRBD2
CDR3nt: TGTGCTAGTGTTTGGCGGGGGGTTCCAGAGACCCAGTACTTC
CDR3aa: CASVWRGVPETQYF

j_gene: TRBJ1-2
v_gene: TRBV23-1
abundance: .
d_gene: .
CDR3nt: TGCGCCAGCCGGTACGCGATCGGGTATGGCTACACCTTC
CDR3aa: CASRYAIGYGYTF

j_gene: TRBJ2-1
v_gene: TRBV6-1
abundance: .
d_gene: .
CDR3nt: TGTGCCAGCAGTGAAGCGTACCCAACGGGTTACAATGAGCAGTTCTTC
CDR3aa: CASSEAYPTGYNEQFF

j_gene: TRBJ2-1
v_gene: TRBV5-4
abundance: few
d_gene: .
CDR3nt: TGTGCCTCCGGGGGAACCTACAATGAGCAGTTCTTC
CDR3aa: CASGGTYNEQFF

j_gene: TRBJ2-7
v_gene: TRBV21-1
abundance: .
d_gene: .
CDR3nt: TGTGCCAGCACCTTAGGAGGGGCCGGGGACTCCAGCTCCTACGAGCAGTACTTC
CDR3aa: CASTLGGAGDSSSYEQYF

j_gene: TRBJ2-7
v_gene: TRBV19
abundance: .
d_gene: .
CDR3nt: TGTGCCAGTAGTACACCCCCGGGGGAGCAGTACTTC
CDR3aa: CASSTPPGEQYF

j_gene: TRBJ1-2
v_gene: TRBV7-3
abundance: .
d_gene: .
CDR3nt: TGTGCCAGCAGCACCACCGCCGGGGGCTATGGCTACACCTTC
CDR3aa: CASSTTAGGYGYTF

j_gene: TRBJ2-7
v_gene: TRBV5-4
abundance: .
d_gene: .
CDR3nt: TGTGCCAGCAGCGCGGGGAAATACGAGCAGTACTTC
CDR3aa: CASSAGKYEQYF

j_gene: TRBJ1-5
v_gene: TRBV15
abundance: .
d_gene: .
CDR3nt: TGTGCCACCAGCAGAGTGGAGGGACCCCCGAAGCAATTTTTGCCCCAGCATTTT
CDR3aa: CATSRVEGPPKQFLPQHF

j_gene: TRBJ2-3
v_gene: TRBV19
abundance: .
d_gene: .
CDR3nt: TGTGCCAGTAGTACCACAGCCACAGATACGCAGTATTTT
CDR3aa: CASSTTATDTQYF

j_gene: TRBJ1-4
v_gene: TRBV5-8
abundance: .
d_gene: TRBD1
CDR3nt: TGTGCCAGCAGCTTGGGTCAGGGGGAAGAAAAACTGTTTTTT
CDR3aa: CASSLGQGEEKLFF

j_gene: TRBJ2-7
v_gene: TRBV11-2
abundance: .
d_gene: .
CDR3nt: TGTGCCAGCAGCTTAGTGCGGCAGAACGAGCAGTACTTC
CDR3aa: CASSLVRQNEQYF

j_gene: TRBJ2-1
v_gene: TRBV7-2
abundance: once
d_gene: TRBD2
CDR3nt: TGTGCCAGCAGCTCCGGGCGGACTAGCGGGAGCGGGAACTACAATGAGCAGTTCTTC
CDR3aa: CASSSGRTSGSGNYNEQFF

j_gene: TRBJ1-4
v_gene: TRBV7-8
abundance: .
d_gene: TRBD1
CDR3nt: TGTGCCAGCAGCTCCGTCCCGGGACAGGGAGAGGAGGAAAAACTGTTTTTT
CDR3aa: CASSSVPGQGEEEKLFF

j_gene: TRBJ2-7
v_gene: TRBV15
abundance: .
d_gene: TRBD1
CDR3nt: TGTGCCACCAGTTCGAAAACAGGGGAATCGTTCTCCTACGAGCAGTACTTC
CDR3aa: CATSSKTGESFSYEQYF

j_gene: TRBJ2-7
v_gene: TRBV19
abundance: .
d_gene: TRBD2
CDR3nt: TGTGCCAGTAGTATAGCGGGAGGCTCCTACGAGCAGTACTTC
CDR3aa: CASSIAGGSYEQYF

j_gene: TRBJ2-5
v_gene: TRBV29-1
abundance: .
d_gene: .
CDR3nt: TGCAGCGTGCCCCTGAGGGGGGACAGACAAGAGACCCAGTACTTC
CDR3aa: CSVPLRGDRQETQYF

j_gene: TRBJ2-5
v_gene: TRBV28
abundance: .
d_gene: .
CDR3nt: TGTGCCAGCAGTTTTCGGCGGGAAGGAGAGACCCAGTACTTC
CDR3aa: CASSFRREGETQYF

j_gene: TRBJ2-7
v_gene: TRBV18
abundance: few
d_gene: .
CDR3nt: TGTGCCAGCTCACCACCCCGGAGATTC
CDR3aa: CASSPPRRF

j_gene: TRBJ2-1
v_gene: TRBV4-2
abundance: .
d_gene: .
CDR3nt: TGTGCCAGCAGCCACTCCGGGACTCTCGACAATGAGCAGTTCTTC
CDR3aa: CASSHSGTLDNEQFF

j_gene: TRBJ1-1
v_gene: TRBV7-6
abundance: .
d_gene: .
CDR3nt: TGTGCCAGCAGCCCCCTCCCCCCTGGGGGGGACGCTGAAGCTTTCTTT
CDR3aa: CASSPLPPGGDAEAFF

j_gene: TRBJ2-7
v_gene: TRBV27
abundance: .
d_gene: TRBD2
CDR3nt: TGTGCCAGCAGTTTATCGGGACTAGCGGGGGCCTACGAGCAGTACTTC
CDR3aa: CASSLSGLAGAYEQYF

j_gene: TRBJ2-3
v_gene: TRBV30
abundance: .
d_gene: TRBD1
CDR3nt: TGTGCCTGGAGGTGGACAGGGCCCCCAAATACGCAGTATTTT
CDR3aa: CAWRWTGPPNTQYF

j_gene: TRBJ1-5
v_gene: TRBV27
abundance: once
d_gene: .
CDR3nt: TGTGCCAGCAGGGCACAGGGTCAGCCCCAGCATTTT
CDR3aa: CASRAQGQPQHF

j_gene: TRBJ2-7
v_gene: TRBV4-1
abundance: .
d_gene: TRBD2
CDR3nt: TGCGCCAGCAGCCAGGGGACTAGCCCTAAAGCCTACGAGCAGTACTTC
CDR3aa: CASSQGTSPKAYEQYF

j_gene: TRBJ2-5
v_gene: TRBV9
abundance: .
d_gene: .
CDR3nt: TGTGCCAGCAGCCCGCCCGGAGCGGTCGCTATAGAGACCCAGTACTTC
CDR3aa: CASSPPGAVAIETQYF

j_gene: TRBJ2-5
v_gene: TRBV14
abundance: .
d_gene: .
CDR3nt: TGTGCCAGCAGCCAAGGAGTGGGGGGGACCCAGTACTTC
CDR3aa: CASSQGVGGTQYF

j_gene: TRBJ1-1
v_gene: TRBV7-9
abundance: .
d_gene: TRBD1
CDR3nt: TGTGCCAGCAGCTTCACAGGGGGGAACACTGAAGCTTTCTTT
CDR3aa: CASSFTGGNTEAFF

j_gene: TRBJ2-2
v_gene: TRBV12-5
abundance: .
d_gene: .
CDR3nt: TGTGCTAGTGGTATCGCGGAATACACCGGGGAGCTGTTTTTT
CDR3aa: CASGIAEYTGELFF

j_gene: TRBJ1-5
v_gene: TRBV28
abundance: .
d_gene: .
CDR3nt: TGTGCCAGCAGTTTTAAGAGCTATAGCAATCAGCCCCAGCATTTT
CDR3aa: CASSFKSYSNQPQHF

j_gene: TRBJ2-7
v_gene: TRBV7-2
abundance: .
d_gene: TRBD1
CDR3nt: TGTGCCAGCAGCCTCCAGCAGGGGGCGAGGGAGCAGTACTTC
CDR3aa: CASSLQQGAREQYF

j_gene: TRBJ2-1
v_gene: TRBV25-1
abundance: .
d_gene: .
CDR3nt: TGTGCCAGCAGACCCGGGGTCCCGCCTTACAATGAGCAGTTCTTC
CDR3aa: CASRPGVPPYNEQFF

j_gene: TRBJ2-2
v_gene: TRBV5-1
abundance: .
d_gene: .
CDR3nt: TGCGCCAGCTCGCGGGCGTTGAACACCGGGGAGCTGTTTTTT
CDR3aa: CASSRALNTGELFF

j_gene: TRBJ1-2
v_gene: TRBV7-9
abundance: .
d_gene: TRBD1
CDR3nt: TGTGCCAGCAGCCTAGCGGGACAGGGACATGGCTACACCTTC
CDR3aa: CASSLAGQGHGYTF

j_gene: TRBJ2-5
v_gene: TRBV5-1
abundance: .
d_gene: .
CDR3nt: TGCGCCAGCAGCTTGGGCCCGGTGTCCCCCACTTTCGAGACCCAGTACTTC
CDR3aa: CASSLGPVSPTFETQYF

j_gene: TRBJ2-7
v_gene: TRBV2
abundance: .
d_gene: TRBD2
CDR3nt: TGTGCCAGCAGTGAGCCTGGACTAGCGGGAGGGCCCTCCTACGAGCAGTACTTC
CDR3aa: CASSEPGLAGGPSYEQYF

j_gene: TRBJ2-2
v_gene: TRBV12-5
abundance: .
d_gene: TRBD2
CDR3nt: TGTGCTAGTGGTTGGGGGACTGCTAGCGGGGAAAACACCGGGGAGCTGTTTTTT
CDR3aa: CASGWGTASGENTGELFF

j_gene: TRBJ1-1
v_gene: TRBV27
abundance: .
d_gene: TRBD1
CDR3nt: TGTGCCAGCAGACACCAAAGCCGAGACAGGGTGAACACTGAAGCTTTCTTT
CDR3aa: CASRHQSRDRVNTEAFF

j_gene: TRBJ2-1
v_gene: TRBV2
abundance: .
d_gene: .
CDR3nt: TGTGCCAGCCGCCGAAATATCGGGGATGAGCAGTTCTTC
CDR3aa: CASRRNIGDEQFF

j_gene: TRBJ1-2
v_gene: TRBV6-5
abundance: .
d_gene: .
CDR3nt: TGTGCCAGCAGTTACGGGCAGCACAACTATGGCTACACCTTC
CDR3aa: CASSYGQHNYGYTF

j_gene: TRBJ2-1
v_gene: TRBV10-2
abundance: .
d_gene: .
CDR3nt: TGCGCCAGCAGTGAAGTAGCGGAGAGCTCCTACAATGAGCAGTTCTTC
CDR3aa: CASSEVAESSYNEQFF

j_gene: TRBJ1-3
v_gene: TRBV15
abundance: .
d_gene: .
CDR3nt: TGTGCCACCAGCAGCAGATGGAGTGGATCTGGAAACACCATATATTTT
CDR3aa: CATSSRWSGSGNTIYF

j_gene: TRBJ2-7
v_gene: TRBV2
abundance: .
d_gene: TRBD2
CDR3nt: TGTGCCAGCAGTGAAGCGGGGACTAGCGGGAGGGGGTACGAGCAGTACTTC
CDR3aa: CASSEAGTSGRGYEQYF

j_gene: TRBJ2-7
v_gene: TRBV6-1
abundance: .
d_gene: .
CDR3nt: TGTGCCAGCGGACTACAGAACGAGCAGTACTTC
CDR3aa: CASGLQNEQYF

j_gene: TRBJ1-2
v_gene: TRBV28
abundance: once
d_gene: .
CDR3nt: TGTGCCAGCAACACTTCGGGGGGCGTAGGGGGCTACACCTTC
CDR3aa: CASNTSGGVGGYTF

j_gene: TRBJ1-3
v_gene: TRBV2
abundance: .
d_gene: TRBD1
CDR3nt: TGTGCCAGCAACGGACAGGGGGTGTCTGGAAACACCATATATTTT
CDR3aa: CASNGQGVSGNTIYF